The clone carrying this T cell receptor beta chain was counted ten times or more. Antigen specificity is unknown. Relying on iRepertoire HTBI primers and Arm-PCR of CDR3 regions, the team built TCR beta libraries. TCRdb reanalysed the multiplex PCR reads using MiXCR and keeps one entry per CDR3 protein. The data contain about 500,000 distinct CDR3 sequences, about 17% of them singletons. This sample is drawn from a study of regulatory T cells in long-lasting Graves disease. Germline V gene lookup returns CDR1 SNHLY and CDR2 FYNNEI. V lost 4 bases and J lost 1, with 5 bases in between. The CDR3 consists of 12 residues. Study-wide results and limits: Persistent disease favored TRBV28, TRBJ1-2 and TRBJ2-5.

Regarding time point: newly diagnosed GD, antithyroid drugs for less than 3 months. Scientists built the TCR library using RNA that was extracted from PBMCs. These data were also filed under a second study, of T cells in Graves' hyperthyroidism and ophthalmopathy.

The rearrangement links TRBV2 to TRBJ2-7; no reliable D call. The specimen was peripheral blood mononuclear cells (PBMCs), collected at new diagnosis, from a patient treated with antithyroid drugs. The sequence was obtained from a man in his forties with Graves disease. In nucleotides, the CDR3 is TGTGCCAGCAGTGCACAGTCCTACGAGCAGTACTTC. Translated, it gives CASSAQSYEQYF.